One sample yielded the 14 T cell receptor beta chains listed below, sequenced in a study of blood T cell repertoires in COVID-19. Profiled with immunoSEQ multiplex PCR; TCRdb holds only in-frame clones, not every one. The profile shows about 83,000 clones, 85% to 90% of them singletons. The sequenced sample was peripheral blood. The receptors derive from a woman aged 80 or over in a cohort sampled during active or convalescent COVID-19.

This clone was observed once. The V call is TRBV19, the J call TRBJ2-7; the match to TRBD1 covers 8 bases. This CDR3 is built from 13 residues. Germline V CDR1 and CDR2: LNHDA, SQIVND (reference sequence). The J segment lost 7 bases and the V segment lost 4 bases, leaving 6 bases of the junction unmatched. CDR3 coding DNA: TGTGCCAGTAGTACCCAGGACAGGGATGAGCAGTACTTC. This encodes CASSTQDRDEQYF.

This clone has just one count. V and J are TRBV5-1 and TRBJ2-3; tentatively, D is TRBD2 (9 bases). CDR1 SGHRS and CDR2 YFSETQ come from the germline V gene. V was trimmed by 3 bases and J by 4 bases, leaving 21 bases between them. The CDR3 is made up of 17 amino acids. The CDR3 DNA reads TGCGCCAGCAGCTCCAGACAGGGGACTAGCTGGGCAGATACGCAGTATTTT. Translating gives CASSSRQGTSWADTQYF.

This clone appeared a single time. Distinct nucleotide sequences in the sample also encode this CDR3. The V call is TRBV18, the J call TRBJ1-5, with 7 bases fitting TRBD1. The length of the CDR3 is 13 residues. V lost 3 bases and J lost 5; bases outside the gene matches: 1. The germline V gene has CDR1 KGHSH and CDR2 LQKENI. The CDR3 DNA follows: TGTGCCAGCTCACCCCAGGGGGATCAGCCCCAGCATTTT. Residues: CASSPQGDQPQHF.

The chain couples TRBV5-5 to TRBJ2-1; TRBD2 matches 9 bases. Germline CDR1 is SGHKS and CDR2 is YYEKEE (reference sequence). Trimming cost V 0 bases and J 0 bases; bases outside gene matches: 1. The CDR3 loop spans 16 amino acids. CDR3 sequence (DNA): TGTGCCAGCAGCTTGGCTAGCGGGATCTCCTACAATGAGCAGTTCTTC. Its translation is CASSLASGISYNEQFF.

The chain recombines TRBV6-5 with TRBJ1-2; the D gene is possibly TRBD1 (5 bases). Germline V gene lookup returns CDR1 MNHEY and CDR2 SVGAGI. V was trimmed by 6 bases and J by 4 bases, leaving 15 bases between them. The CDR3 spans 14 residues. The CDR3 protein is CASRLPGGGYGYTF. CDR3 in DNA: TGTGCCAGCAGACTACCCGGGGGAGGCTATGGCTACACCTTC.

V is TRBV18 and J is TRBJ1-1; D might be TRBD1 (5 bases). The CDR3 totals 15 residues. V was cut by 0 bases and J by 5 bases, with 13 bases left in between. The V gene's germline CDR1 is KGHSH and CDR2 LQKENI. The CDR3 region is CASSPPIGAKTEAFF. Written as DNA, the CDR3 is TGTGCCAGCTCACCACCGATAGGGGCTAAGACTGAAGCTTTCTTT.

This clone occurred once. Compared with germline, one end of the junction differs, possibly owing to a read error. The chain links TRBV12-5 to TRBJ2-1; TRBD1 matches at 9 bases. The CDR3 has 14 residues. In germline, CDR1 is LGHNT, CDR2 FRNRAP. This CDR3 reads CASGLDRGYNEQFF. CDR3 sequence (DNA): TGTGCTAGTGGATTGGACAGGGGATACAATGAGCAGTTCTTC.

The CDR3 coding sequence is TGTGCCAGCTCACCGGGACAGGGACCCTACGAGCAGTACTTC. It is translated as CASSPGQGPYEQYF. This chain connects TRBV18 to TRBJ2-7, with 9 bases aligning to TRBD1. The CDR3 has 14 residues. Germline V gives CDR1 KGHSH, CDR2 LQKENI. V was clipped by 3 bases and J by 2 bases; unmatched bases: 2.

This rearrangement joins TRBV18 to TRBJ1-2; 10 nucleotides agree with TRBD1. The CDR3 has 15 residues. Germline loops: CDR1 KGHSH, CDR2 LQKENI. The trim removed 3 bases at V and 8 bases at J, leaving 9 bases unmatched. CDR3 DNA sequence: TGTGCCAGCTCACCTTTAGACAGGGGGCTAAGCGGCTACACCTTC. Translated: CASSPLDRGLSGYTF.

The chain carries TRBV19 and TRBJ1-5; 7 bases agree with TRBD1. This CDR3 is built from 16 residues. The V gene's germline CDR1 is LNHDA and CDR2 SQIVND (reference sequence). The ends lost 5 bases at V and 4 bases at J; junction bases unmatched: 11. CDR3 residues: CASSGGTVNNNQPQHF. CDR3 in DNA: TGTGCCAGTAGTGGAGGGACAGTAAATAATAATCAGCCCCAGCATTTT. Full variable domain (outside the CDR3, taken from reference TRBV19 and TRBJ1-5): DGGITQSPKYLFRKEGQNVTLSCEQNLNHDAMYWYRQDPGQGLRLIYYSQIVNDFQKGDIAEGYSVSREKKESFPLTVTSAQKNPTAFYLCASSGGTVNNNQPQHFGDGTRLSIL.

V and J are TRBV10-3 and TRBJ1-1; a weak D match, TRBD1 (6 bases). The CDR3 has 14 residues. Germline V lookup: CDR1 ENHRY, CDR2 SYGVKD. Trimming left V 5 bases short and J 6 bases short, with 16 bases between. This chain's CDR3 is CAISSRQGIPEAFF. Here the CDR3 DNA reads TGTGCCATCAGTAGTAGGCAGGGGATCCCTGAAGCTTTCTTT.

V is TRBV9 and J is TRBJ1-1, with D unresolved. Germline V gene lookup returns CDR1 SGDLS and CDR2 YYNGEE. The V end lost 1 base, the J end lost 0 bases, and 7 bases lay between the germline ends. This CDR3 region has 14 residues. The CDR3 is CASSVTLVNTEAFF. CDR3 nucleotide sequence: TGTGCCAGCAGCGTAACATTGGTGAACACTGAAGCTTTCTTT.

The CDR3 reads CSASTYTEAFF. CDR3 bases: TGCAGTGCCTCGACATACACTGAAGCTTTCTTT. V is TRBV20-1 and J is TRBJ1-1; no clear D. Germline V gene sequence: CDR1 DFQATT, CDR2 SNEGSKA (reference sequence). The CDR3 extends over 11 amino acids. The V end lost 6 bases, the J end lost 3 bases, and 8 bases lay between the germline ends.

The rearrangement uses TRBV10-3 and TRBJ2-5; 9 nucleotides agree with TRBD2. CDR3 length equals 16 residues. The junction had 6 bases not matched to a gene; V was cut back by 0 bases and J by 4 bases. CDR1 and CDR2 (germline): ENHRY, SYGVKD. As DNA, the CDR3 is TGTGCCATCAGTGAGTCGAGCGGGAGGAGAGGAGAGACCCAGTACTTC. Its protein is CAISESSGRRGETQYF.